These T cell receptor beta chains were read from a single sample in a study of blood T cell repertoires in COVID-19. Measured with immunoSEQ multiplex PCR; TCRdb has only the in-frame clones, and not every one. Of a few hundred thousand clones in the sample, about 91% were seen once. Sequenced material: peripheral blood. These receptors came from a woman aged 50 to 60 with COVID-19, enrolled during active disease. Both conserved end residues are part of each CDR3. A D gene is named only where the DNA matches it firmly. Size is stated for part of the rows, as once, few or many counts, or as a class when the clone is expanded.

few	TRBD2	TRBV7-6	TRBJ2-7	TGTGCCAGCAGCTCCGCTAGCGGGGGCTACGAGCAGTACTTC	CASSSASGGYEQYF
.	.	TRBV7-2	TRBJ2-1	TGTGCCAGCAGCTTAGATGCTAGTTACAATGAGCAGTTCTTC	CASSLDASYNEQFF
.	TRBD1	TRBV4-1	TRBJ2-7	TGCGCCAGCAGCCCCCGGACAGGGGTTGATCAGCAGTACTTC	CASSPRTGVDQQYF
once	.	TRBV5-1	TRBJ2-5	TGCGCCAGCAGTCTTACCAGGGTGGCAGAGACCCAGTACTTC	CASSLTRVAETQYF
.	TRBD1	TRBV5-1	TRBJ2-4	TGCGCCAGCAGCCCTTCGACAGGGAAAAACATTCAGTACTTC	CASSPSTGKNIQYF
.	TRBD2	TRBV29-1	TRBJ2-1	TGCAGCGTTGAAGAGGCGGGGAGGGATGAGCAGTTCTTC	CSVEEAGRDEQFF
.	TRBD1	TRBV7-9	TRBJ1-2	TGTGCCAGCAGCTCGACAGGGGGAGGGGGTTTTGATGGCTACACCTTC	CASSSTGGGGFDGYTF
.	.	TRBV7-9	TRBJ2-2	TGTGCCAGCAGCCTTGTCCCAGGGTTCGGGGAGCTGTTTTTT	CASSLVPGFGELFF
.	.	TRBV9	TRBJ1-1	TGTGCCTCCGCGCAGGCAGGGATGAACACTGAAGCTTTCTTT	CASAQAGMNTEAFF
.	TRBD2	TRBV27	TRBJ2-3	TGTGCCAGCAGTTCCATCCTAGCGAACGGGGGGGCCGTAGATACGCAGTATTTT	CASSSILANGGAVDTQYF
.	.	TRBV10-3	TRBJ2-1	TGTGCCATCAGTGACACTGTATACTTACGTGAGCAGTTCTTC	CAISDTVYLREQFF
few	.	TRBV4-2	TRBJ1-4	TGTGCCAGCAGCCAAGGGGCTGAAAAACTGTTTTTT	CASSQGAEKLFF
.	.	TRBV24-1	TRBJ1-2	TGTGCCACCAGTAGGACAGCTAACTATGGCTACACCTTC	CATSRTANYGYTF
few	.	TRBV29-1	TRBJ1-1	TGCAGCGTTGGGACGGGGAACATGAACACTGAAGCTTTCTTT	CSVGTGNMNTEAFF
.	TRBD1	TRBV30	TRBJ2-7	TGTGCCTGGGCCCTAAGACAGGGGATTGGGAACGAGCAGTACTTC	CAWALRQGIGNEQYF
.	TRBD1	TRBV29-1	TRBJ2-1	TGCAGCGTTGGAAGACAGGGGAGTGAGCAGTTCTTC	CSVGRQGSEQFF
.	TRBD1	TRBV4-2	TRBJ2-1	TGTGCCAGCAGCCAAGGGGGGACAGTTAATGAGCAGTTCTTC	CASSQGGTVNEQFF